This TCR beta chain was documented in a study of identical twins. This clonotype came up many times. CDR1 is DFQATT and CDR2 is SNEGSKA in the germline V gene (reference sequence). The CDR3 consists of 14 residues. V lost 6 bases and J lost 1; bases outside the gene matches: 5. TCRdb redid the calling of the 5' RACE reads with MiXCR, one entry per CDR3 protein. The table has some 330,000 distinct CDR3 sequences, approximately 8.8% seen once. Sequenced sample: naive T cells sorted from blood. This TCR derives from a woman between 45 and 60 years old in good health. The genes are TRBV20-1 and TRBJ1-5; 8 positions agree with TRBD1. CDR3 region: CSATDRVSNQPQHF. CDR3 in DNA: TGCAGTGCAACGGACAGGGTAAGCAATCAGCCCCAGCATTTT.